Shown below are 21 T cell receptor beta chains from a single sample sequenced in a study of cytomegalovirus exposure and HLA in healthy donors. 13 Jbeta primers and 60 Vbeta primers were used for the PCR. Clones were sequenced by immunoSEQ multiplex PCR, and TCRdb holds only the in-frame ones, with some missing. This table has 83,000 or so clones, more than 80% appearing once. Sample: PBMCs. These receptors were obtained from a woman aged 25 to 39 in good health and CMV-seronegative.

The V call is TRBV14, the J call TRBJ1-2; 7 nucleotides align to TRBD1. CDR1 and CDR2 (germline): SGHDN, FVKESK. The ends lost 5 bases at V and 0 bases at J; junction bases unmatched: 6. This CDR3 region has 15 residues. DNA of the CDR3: TGTGCCAGCAGCTATCGGGACAGTCCTAACTATGGCTACACCTTC. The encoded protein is CASSYRDSPNYGYTF.

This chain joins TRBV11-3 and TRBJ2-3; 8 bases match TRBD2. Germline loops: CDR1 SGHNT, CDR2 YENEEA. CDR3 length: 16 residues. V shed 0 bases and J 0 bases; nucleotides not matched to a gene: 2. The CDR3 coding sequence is TGTGCCAGCAGCTTAGAGGCTAGCGGGAGCACAGATACGCAGTATTTT. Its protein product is CASSLEASGSTDTQYF.

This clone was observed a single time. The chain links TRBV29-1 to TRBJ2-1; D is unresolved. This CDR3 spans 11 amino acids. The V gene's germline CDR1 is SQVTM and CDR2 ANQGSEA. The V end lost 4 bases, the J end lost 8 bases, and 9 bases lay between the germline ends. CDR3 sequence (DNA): TGCAGCGTTGGAGCTGTGGATGAGCAGTTCTTC. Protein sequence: CSVGAVDEQFF.

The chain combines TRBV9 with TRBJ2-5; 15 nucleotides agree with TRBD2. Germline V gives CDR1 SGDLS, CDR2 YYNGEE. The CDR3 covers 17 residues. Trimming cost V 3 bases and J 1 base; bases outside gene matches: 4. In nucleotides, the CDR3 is TGTGCCAGCAGCGACGGGACTAGCGGGAGGCTCCAAGAGACCCAGTACTTC. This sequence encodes CASSDGTSGRLQETQYF.

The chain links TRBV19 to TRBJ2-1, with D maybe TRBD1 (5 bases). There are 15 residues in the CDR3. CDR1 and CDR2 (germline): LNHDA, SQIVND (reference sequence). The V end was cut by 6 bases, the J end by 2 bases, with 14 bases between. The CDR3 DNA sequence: TGTGCCAGTAGCGGAAGGGGTTCAGCCTACAATGAGCAGTTCTTC. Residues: CASSGRGSAYNEQFF. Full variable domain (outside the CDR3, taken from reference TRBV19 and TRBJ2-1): DGGITQSPKYLFRKEGQNVTLSCEQNLNHDAMYWYRQDPGQGLRLIYYSQIVNDFQKGDIAEGYSVSREKKESFPLTVTSAQKNPTAFYLCASSGRGSAYNEQFFGPGTRLTVL.

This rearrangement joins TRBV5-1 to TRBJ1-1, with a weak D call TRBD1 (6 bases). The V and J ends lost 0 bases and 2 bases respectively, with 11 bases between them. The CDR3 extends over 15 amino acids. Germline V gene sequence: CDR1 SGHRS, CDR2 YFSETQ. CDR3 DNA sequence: TGCGCCAGCAGCTTGGATGTCAGGGGAAACACTGAAGCTTTCTTT. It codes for CASSLDVRGNTEAFF.

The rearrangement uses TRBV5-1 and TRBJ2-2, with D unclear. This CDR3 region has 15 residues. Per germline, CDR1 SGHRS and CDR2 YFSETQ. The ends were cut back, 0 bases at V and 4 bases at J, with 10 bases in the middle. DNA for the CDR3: TGCGCCAGCAGCTTGGTTTCCTCGTTCACCGGGGAGCTGTTTTTT. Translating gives CASSLVSSFTGELFF.

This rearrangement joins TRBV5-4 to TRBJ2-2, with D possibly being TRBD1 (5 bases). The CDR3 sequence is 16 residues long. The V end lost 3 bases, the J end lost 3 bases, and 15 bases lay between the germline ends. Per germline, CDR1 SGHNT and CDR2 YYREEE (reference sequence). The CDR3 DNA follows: TGTGCCAGCAGCTCGGTGACAGAAAGCTACACCGGGGAGCTGTTTTTT. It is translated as CASSSVTESYTGELFF. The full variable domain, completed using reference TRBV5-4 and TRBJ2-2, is ETGVTQSPTHLIKTRGQQVTLRCSSQSGHNTVSWYQQALGQGPQFIFQYYREEENGRGNFPPRFSGLQFPNYSSELNVNALELDDSALYLCASSSVTESYTGELFFGEGSRLTVL.

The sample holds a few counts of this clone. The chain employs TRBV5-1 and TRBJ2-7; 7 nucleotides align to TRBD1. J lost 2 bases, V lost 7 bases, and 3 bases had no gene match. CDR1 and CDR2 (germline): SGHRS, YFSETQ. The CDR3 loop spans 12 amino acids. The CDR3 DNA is TGCGCCAGCGGGCAGGGGGCCTACGAGCAGTACTTC. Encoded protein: CASGQGAYEQYF.

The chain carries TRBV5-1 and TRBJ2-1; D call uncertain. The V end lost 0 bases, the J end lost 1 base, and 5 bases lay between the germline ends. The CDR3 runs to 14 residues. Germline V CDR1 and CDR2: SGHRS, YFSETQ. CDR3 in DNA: TGCGCCAGCAGCTTGGATGTATCCTACAATGAGCAGTTCTTC. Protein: CASSLDVSYNEQFF.

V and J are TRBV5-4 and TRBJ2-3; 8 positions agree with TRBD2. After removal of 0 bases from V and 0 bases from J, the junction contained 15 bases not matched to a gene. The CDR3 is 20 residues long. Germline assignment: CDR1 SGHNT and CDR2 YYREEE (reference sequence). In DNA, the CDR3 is TGTGCCAGCAGCTTGGTATTCGGGGTCTCGGCGGGAGGAAGCACAGATACGCAGTATTTT. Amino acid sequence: CASSLVFGVSAGGSTDTQYF.

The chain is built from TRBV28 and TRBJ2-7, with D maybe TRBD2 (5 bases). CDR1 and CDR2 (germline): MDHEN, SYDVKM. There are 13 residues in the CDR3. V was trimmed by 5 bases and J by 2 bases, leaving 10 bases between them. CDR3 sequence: CASSRGLTYEQYF. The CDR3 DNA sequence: TGTGCCAGCAGTCGAGGACTGACCTACGAGCAGTACTTC. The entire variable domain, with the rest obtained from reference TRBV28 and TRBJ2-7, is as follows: DVKVTQSSRYLVKRTGEKVFLECVQDMDHENMFWYRQDPGLGLRLIYFSYDVKMKEKGDIPEGYSVSREKKERFSLILESASTNQTSMYLCASSRGLTYEQYFGPGTRLTVT.

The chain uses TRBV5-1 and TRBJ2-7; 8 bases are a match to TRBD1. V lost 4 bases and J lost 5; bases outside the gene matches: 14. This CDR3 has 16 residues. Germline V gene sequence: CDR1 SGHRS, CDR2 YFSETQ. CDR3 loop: CASSLPRTGYSNEQYF. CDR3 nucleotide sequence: TGCGCCAGCAGCCTACCTAGGACAGGGTACTCTAACGAGCAGTACTTC.

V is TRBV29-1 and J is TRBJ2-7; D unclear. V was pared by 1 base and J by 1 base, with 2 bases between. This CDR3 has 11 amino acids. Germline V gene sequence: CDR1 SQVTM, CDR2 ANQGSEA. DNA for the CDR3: TGCAGCGTTGAAGCATCCTACGAGCAGTACTTC. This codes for CSVEASYEQYF.

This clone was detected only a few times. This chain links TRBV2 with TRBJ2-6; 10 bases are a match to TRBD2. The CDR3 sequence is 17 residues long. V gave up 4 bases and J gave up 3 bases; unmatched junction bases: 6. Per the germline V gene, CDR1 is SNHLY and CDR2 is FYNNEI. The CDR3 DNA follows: TGTGCCAGCAGTGCGGCCCTAGCGGGGGTTGGGGCCAACGTCCTGACTTTC. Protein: CASSAALAGVGANVLTF.

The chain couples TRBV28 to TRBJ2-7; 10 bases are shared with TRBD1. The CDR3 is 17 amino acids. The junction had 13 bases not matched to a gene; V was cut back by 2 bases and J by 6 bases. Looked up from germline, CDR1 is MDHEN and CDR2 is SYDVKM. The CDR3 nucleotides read TGTGCCAGCAGTTTAACGGTTTTCGGACAGGGGGGGTTCGAGCAGTACTTC. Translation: CASSLTVFGQGGFEQYF.

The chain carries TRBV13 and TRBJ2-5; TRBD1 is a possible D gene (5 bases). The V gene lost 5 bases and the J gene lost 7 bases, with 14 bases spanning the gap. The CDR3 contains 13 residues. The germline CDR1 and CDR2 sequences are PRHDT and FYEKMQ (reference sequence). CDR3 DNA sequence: TGTGCCAGCAGCCAAGACCCTCAGGGGACCCAGTACTTC. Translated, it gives CASSQDPQGTQYF.

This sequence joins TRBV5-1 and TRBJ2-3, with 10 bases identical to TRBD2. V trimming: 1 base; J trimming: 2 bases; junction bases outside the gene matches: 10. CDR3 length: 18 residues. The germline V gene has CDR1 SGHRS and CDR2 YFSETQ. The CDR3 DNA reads TGCGCCAGCAGCTTGACTGTTCCTCTAGCGGGAGACACAGATACGCAGTATTTT. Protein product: CASSLTVPLAGDTDTQYF.

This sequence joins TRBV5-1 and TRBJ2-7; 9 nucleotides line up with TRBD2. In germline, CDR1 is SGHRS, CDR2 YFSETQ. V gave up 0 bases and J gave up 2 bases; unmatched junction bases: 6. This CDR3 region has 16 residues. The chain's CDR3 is CASSLAGASGAYEQYF. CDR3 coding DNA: TGCGCCAGCAGCTTGGCCGGCGCTAGCGGGGCCTACGAGCAGTACTTC.

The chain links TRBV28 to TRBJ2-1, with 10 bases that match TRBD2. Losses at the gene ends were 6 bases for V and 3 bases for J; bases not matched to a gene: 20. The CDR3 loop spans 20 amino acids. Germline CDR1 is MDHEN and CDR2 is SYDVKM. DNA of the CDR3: TGTGCCAGCAGCTCCAGCGCGGTTCGACTAGCGGGTCTAAACTACAATGAGCAGTTCTTC. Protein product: CASSSSAVRLAGLNYNEQFF.

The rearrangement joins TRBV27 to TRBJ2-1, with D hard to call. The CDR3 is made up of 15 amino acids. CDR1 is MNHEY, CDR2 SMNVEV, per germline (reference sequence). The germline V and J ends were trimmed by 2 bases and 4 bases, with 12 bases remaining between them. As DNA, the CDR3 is TGTGCCAGCAGTTTAATGGCTGCGGCTTACAATGAGCAGTTCTTC. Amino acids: CASSLMAAAYNEQFF.